The clone carrying this T cell receptor beta chain was counted at least ten times. Its antigen remains unidentified. This record comes from a study of CD8+CD57+ T cells in acquired aplastic anemia. Study as a whole: Quantities of DNA derived from sorted CD4+ and CD8+ cells averaged roughly 3.4 ug.

Germline CDR1 reads MGHRA; CDR2 reads YSYEKL. The CDR3 spans 13 residues. With 8 bases clipped from V and 5 bases from J, the junction kept 4 bases outside the gene matches. The patients chosen for sequencing had shown expansion of CD8+CD57+ cells (detected by flow cytometry). Genomic DNA templated the TCR beta VDJ and CDR3 profiling. MiXCR, run by TCRdb on the reads, gives a single entry per CDR3 protein. The repertoire holds approximately 190,000 distinct CDR3 sequences, nearly 50% seen once, with around 9.7% in the top ten. Study conclusions and caveats: No significant patient-versus-control difference appeared in CD8+ Simpson's diversity.

Specimen: sorted CD4+, CD8+, or CD8+CD57+ T cells (not recorded which) from PBMCs. The chain joins TRBV4-1 to TRBJ2-2, with TRBD2 identical over 8 bases. This clonotype was sampled from a human donor with aplastic anemia. In nucleotides, the CDR3 is TGCGCCAGCGCGGGAGGTAAAACCGGGGAGCTGTTTTTT. This sequence encodes CASAGGKTGELFF.